The next 12 T cell receptor beta chains were all read from a single sample in a study of cytomegalovirus exposure and HLA in healthy donors. The PCR employed 60 Vbeta primers together with 13 Jbeta primers. Profiling relied on immunoSEQ multiplex PCR, and the TCRdb table lists in-frame clones only, not all of them. In the table there are 150,000 or so clones, more than 75% of which are singletons. Sequencing used PBMCs. These TCRs come from a woman between 40 and 50 years old in good health and CMV-seropositive.

The rearrangement links TRBV29-1 to TRBJ2-7, with 8 positions matching TRBD2. The germline gives CDR1 SQVTM, CDR2 ANQGSEA. V gave up 0 bases and J gave up 3 bases; unmatched junction bases: 7. This CDR3 region has 15 residues. CDR3: CSVEDRTGGLYEQYF. The CDR3 DNA reads TGCAGCGTTGAAGATAGAACGGGAGGGCTCTACGAGCAGTACTTC.

This chain connects TRBV27 to TRBJ2-7, with D unresolved. V was clipped by 2 bases and J by 3 bases, with 11 bases between them. This CDR3 region has 14 residues. CDR1 is MNHEY, CDR2 SMNVEV, per germline (reference sequence). The CDR3 bases are TGTGCCAGCAGTTTAGCGGTAGATGGCTACGAGCAGTACTTC. Amino acids: CASSLAVDGYEQYF.

This sequence joins TRBV2 and TRBJ1-1; 7 bases fit TRBD1. The V gene's germline CDR1 is SNHLY and CDR2 FYNNEI. The CDR3 spans 12 residues. The junction had 8 bases not matched to a gene; V was cut back by 8 bases and J by 8 bases. CDR3 in DNA: TGTGCCAGCGGGACAGTATCCCTCGAAGCTTTCTTT. Its protein product is CASGTVSLEAFF.

The rearrangement uses TRBV29-1 and TRBJ2-7, with 14 bases lining up with TRBD2. The germline V gene has CDR1 SQVTM and CDR2 ANQGSEA. The trim removed 4 bases at V and 7 bases at J, leaving 6 bases unmatched. The CDR3 loop spans 14 amino acids. The DNA for the CDR3 is TGCAGCGTTGGGGGACTAGCGGGAGAAACGGAGCAGTACTTC. It encodes CSVGGLAGETEQYF.

The DNA for the CDR3 is TGTGCCAGCAGCTTAGGGCCAGGGGTTATCTATGGCTACACCTTC. This gives the protein CASSLGPGVIYGYTF. V is TRBV7-9 and J is TRBJ1-2, with D possibly TRBD1 on 6 matching bases. Trimming took 1 base from V and 4 from J, leaving 13 bases between them. The germline V gene encodes CDR1 SEHNR and CDR2 FQNEAQ (reference sequence). The CDR3 runs to 15 residues.

V and J are TRBV28 and TRBJ2-1; 10 bases are a match to TRBD2. The CDR3 length is 17 residues. The V gene end was trimmed by 4 bases and the J gene end by 8 bases; junction bases not matched to a gene: 14. Germline CDR1 MDHEN, CDR2 SYDVKM. The CDR3 DNA reads TGTGCCAGCAGTTATTTTCTTCTAGCGGGAGACCTCCATGAGCAGTTCTTC. Protein product: CASSYFLLAGDLHEQFF.

This sequence joins TRBV5-5 and TRBJ1-1, with D uncertain. The germline V gene has CDR1 SGHKS and CDR2 YYEKEE (reference sequence). V lost 0 bases, J lost 4 bases, and 13 bases lay in between. The CDR3 is made up of 15 amino acids. The CDR3 reads CASSLEEGRFTEAFF. Here the CDR3 DNA reads TGTGCCAGCAGCTTGGAGGAGGGAAGGTTCACTGAAGCTTTCTTT.

The chain uses TRBV4-1 and TRBJ1-4, with a tentative D call TRBD1 (5 bases). CDR1 and CDR2 (germline): MGHRA, YSYEKL. This CDR3 contains 16 residues. V shed 2 bases and J shed 7 bases, with 17 bases lying between them. The CDR3 DNA follows: TGCGCCAGCAGCCAACCACGCGGGGGGATGGCTGAAAAACTGTTTTTT. Amino acid sequence: CASSQPRGGMAEKLFF.

The chain is built from TRBV27 and TRBJ2-7, with 7 bases lining up with TRBD1. Germline V gene data show CDR1 as MNHEY and CDR2 as SMNVEV (reference sequence). The CDR3 consists of 13 residues. V lost 5 bases, J lost 4 bases, and 5 bases stayed unmatched. The CDR3 bases are TGTGCCAGCAGTCCCCCGACAGGGTACGAGCAGTACTTC. Translating it yields CASSPPTGYEQYF.

The rearrangement links TRBV6-1 to TRBJ2-7, with TRBD1 identical over 7 bases. Germline V gives CDR1 MNHNS, CDR2 SASEGT. V was pared by 0 bases and J by 5 bases, with 10 bases of the junction left unmatched. There are 16 residues in the CDR3. This CDR3 reads CASSEAAGQGGHEQYF. DNA of the CDR3: TGTGCCAGCAGTGAAGCGGCTGGCCAAGGGGGCCACGAGCAGTACTTC.

The chain's CDR3 is CASSQGQGHTF. The CDR3, as DNA: TGTGCCAGCAGTCAGGGACAGGGGCACACCTTC. V and J are TRBV6-5 and TRBJ1-2; 10 nucleotides align to TRBD1. CDR1 is MNHEY and CDR2 is SVGAGI in the germline V gene. The J segment lost 12 bases and the V segment lost 5 bases, leaving 3 bases of the junction unmatched. This CDR3 comprises 11 residues.

The rearrangement uses TRBV2 and TRBJ2-2; D is ambiguous. The V end lost 1 base, the J end lost 5 bases, and 11 bases lay between the germline ends. Germline V gene sequence: CDR1 SNHLY, CDR2 FYNNEI. The CDR3 has 15 residues. The CDR3 loop reads CASSEVRDWTGELFF. CDR3 in DNA: TGTGCCAGCAGTGAAGTGAGAGACTGGACCGGGGAGCTGTTTTTT. Full variable domain (outside the CDR3, taken from reference TRBV2 and TRBJ2-2): EPEVTQTPSHQVTQMGQEVILRCVPISNHLYFYWYRQILGQKVEFLVSFYNNEISEKSEIFDDQFSVERPDGSNFTLKIRSTKLEDSAMYFCASSEVRDWTGELFFGEGSRLTVL.